Listed below are T cell receptor beta chains from one sample, sequenced in a study of cytomegalovirus exposure and HLA in healthy donors. Sequencing was performed with immunoSEQ multiplex PCR; in TCRdb, only in-frame clones are kept and a portion is missing. There are about 260,000 clones in the sample; roughly four fifths occur only once, and approximately 2% lies in the top ten. Input material: PBMCs. The source of these receptors is a woman aged 40 to 50 in good health and CMV-seropositive. CDR3s include the opening cysteine and the closing phenylalanine or tryptophan. The D gene is left open where the match is weak. Rows give clone size only sometimes, using once, few, many, or a class for an expanded clone.

CDR3: CASSAEGQQETQYF
DNA: TGTGCCAGTAGTGCCGAGGGACAACAAGAGACCCAGTACTTC
J: TRBJ2-5
V: TRBV19
D: NA
size: NA

CDR3: CASSLRWGPIYGYTF
DNA: TGTGCCAGCAGTTTGCGATGGGGGCCAATCTATGGCTACACCTTC
J: TRBJ1-2
V: TRBV28
D: NA
size: NA

CDR3: CASSLKDRIGGTDTQYF
DNA: TGTGCCAGCAGCCTAAAGGACAGGATTGGGGGGACAGATACGCAGTATTTT
J: TRBJ2-3
V: TRBV28
D: NA
size: NA

CDR3: CASSLEARTEAFF
DNA: TGTGCCAGCAGCTTAGAAGCGAGAACTGAAGCTTTCTTT
J: TRBJ1-1
V: TRBV11-3
D: NA
size: once

CDR3: CASSTRTSGATDTQYF
DNA: TGTGCCAGCAGCACGAGGACTAGCGGCGCCACAGATACGCAGTATTTT
J: TRBJ2-3
V: TRBV11-2
D: TRBD2
size: NA

CDR3: CASSVGAGGETQYF
DNA: TGTGCCAGCAGCGTGGGGGCAGGAGGCGAGACCCAGTACTTC
J: TRBJ2-5
V: TRBV5-8
D: NA
size: NA

CDR3: CATAQDRGLYEQYF
DNA: TGTGCCACGGCCCAAGACAGGGGACTCTACGAGCAGTACTTC
J: TRBJ2-7
V: TRBV15
D: TRBD1
size: NA

CDR3: CASSLGLVGADTQYF
DNA: TGTGCCAGCAGCTTGGGGCTAGTCGGAGCAGATACGCAGTATTTT
J: TRBJ2-3
V: TRBV7-2
D: NA
size: NA

CDR3: CASSDRQGGEKLFF
DNA: TGTGCCAGCAGTGACAGACAGGGTGGAGAAAAACTGTTTTTT
J: TRBJ1-4
V: TRBV27
D: TRBD1
size: few

CDR3: CAWGGAGDTQYF
DNA: TGTGCCTGGGGGGGGGCCGGAGATACGCAGTATTTT
J: TRBJ2-3
V: TRBV30
D: NA
size: NA

CDR3: CASSPWTGDNTGELFF
DNA: TGTGCCAGCAGCCCCTGGACAGGGGACAACACCGGGGAGCTGTTTTTT
J: TRBJ2-2
V: TRBV14
D: TRBD1
size: NA

CDR3: CAWSAWLAGGNYEQYF
DNA: TGTGCCTGGAGTGCATGGCTAGCGGGAGGGAATTACGAGCAGTACTTC
J: TRBJ2-7
V: TRBV30
D: TRBD2
size: few

CDR3: CASRFGTSGRGYNEQFF
DNA: TGTGCCAGCAGATTTGGGACTAGCGGGAGGGGGTACAATGAGCAGTTCTTC
J: TRBJ2-1
V: TRBV28
D: TRBD2
size: NA

CDR3: CASSESSLLAGVSFGELFF
DNA: TGTGCCAGCAGTGAATCATCCTTACTAGCGGGAGTTTCTTTCGGGGAGCTGTTTTTT
J: TRBJ2-2
V: TRBV6-1
D: TRBD2
size: few

CDR3: CASSPTAGNYGYTF
DNA: TGTGCCAGCAGCCCAACGGCAGGGAACTATGGCTACACCTTC
J: TRBJ1-2
V: TRBV7-2
D: NA
size: NA

CDR3: CASSLAGRPEEGSPLHF
DNA: TGTGCCAGCAGCTTAGCGGGGCGTCCGGAGGAGGGGTCACCCCTCCACTTT
J: TRBJ1-6
V: TRBV11-1
D: NA
size: NA

CDR3: CASSSGTSGSGTDTQYF
DNA: TGCGCCAGCAGCTCCGGGACTAGCGGGAGTGGCACAGATACGCAGTATTTT
J: TRBJ2-3
V: TRBV5-1
D: TRBD2
size: NA

CDR3: CASSPPREGGPHYEQYF
DNA: TGTGCTAGCAGCCCCCCACGGGAGGGGGGGCCCCACTACGAGCAGTACTTC
J: TRBJ2-7
V: TRBV7-7
D: TRBD2
size: NA

CDR3: CSARGNSYEQYF
DNA: TGCAGCGCCAGGGGGAACTCCTACGAGCAGTACTTC
J: TRBJ2-7
V: TRBV29-1
D: TRBD1
size: NA

CDR3: CASSTGFVDGNTIYF
DNA: TGTGCCAGCAGTACAGGGTTTGTTGATGGAAACACCATATATTTT
J: TRBJ1-3
V: TRBV6-5
D: NA
size: NA

CDR3: CASRVRDRAFNYGYTF
DNA: TGTGCCAGCAGGGTGCGCGACAGGGCCTTTAACTATGGCTACACCTTC
J: TRBJ1-2
V: TRBV27
D: TRBD1
size: NA

CDR3: CASSIPGQGGETQYF
DNA: TGTGCCAGCAGCATACCGGGACAGGGTGGAGAGACCCAGTACTTC
J: TRBJ2-5
V: TRBV7-8
D: TRBD1
size: NA

CDR3: CASSYQRDSTDTQYF
DNA: TGTGCCAGCAGTTACCAACGGGACTCAACAGATACGCAGTATTTT
J: TRBJ2-3
V: TRBV6-6
D: NA
size: NA

CDR3: CASSPPASGNNEQFF
DNA: TGTGCCAGCTCACCCCCCGCTAGCGGGAACAATGAGCAGTTCTTC
J: TRBJ2-1
V: TRBV18
D: TRBD2
size: NA

CDR3: CASSLSIAEAFF
DNA: TGTGCCAGCAGTTTAAGTATAGCTGAAGCTTTCTTT
J: TRBJ1-1
V: TRBV28
D: NA
size: NA

CDR3: CSAGTGEAFF
DNA: TGCAGCGCCGGGACAGGGGAAGCTTTCTTT
J: TRBJ1-1
V: TRBV29-1
D: TRBD1
size: NA

CDR3: CASSQGASGHYEQYF
DNA: TGCGCCAGCAGCCAGGGGGCTAGCGGGCACTACGAGCAGTACTTC
J: TRBJ2-7
V: TRBV4-3
D: TRBD2
size: NA

CDR3: CASSQDLGRANEQYF
DNA: TGCGCCAGCAGCCAAGATCTGGGCAGGGCGAACGAGCAGTACTTC
J: TRBJ2-7
V: TRBV4-3
D: NA
size: NA

CDR3: CASSGERRGLHNEQFF
DNA: TGTGCCAGCAGCGGGGAGAGGCGCGGCCTCCACAATGAGCAGTTCTTC
J: TRBJ2-1
V: TRBV7-9
D: NA
size: NA

CDR3: CASKISGQGSQPQHF
DNA: TGTGCCAGCAAAATATCCGGACAGGGCAGTCAGCCCCAGCATTTT
J: TRBJ1-5
V: TRBV6-5
D: TRBD1
size: NA

CDR3: CASSYGSLAGDTQYF
DNA: TGTGCCAGCAGTTACGGATCCTTGGCGGGAGATACGCAGTATTTT
J: TRBJ2-3
V: TRBV6-5
D: NA
size: many

CDR3: CASTSWEGYYGYTF
DNA: TGTGCCAGCACCTCTTGGGAGGGCTACTATGGCTACACCTTC
J: TRBJ1-2
V: TRBV28
D: NA
size: NA

CDR3: CASRERFGGRDHEQYF
DNA: TGTGCCAGCAGGGAGAGGTTCGGGGGGCGCGACCACGAGCAGTACTTC
J: TRBJ2-7
V: TRBV7-9
D: NA
size: NA

CDR3: CASSVGQGPNQPQHF
DNA: TGTGCCAGCAGCGTAGGACAGGGCCCAAATCAGCCCCAGCATTTT
J: TRBJ1-5
V: TRBV9
D: TRBD1
size: NA

CDR3: CAWSVGTSGAYEQYF
DNA: TGTGCCTGGAGTGTCGGGACTAGCGGTGCCTACGAGCAGTACTTC
J: TRBJ2-7
V: TRBV30
D: TRBD2
size: NA

CDR3: CASSLDSTEAFF
DNA: TGTGCCAGCAGCTTAGACAGCACTGAAGCTTTCTTT
J: TRBJ1-1
V: TRBV7-8
D: NA
size: NA

CDR3: CASSFSSNTDTQYF
DNA: TGCGCCAGCAGCTTTAGCTCCAACACAGATACGCAGTATTTT
J: TRBJ2-3
V: TRBV5-1
D: NA
size: NA

CDR3: CASSLTGQSYEQYF
DNA: TGTGCCAGCAGCTTAACGGGACAGTCTTACGAGCAGTACTTC
J: TRBJ2-7
V: TRBV7-3
D: TRBD1
size: NA

CDR3: CASSQGQGAHTGELFF
DNA: TGTGCCAGCAGCCAAGGACAGGGGGCGCACACCGGGGAGCTGTTTTTT
J: TRBJ2-2
V: TRBV14
D: TRBD1
size: few

CDR3: CASNNRGGDGYTF
DNA: TGTGCCAGCAACAACAGGGGTGGGGATGGCTACACCTTC
J: TRBJ1-2
V: TRBV6-5
D: TRBD1
size: NA

CDR3: CASNLGGYGYTF
DNA: TGTGCCAGCAACCTAGGGGGATATGGCTACACCTTC
J: TRBJ1-2
V: TRBV6-1
D: NA
size: once

CDR3: CAWNMGMGDEQFF
DNA: TGTGCCTGGAATATGGGAATGGGAGATGAGCAGTTCTTC
J: TRBJ2-1
V: TRBV30
D: NA
size: NA

CDR3: CAWALGQTYQGGYYGYTF
DNA: TGTGCCTGGGCCCTGGGACAGACGTATCAAGGGGGATACTATGGCTACACCTTC
J: TRBJ1-2
V: TRBV30
D: TRBD1
size: few

CDR3: CASSTTYEQYF
DNA: TGTGCCAGCAGCACTACCTACGAGCAGTACTTC
J: TRBJ2-7
V: TRBV25-1
D: NA
size: NA

CDR3: CAWSYGSGGFGDEQYF
DNA: TGTGCCTGGAGTTACGGATCAGGCGGTTTCGGGGACGAGCAGTACTTC
J: TRBJ2-7
V: TRBV30
D: NA
size: NA

CDR3: CASRNTGVHGYTF
DNA: TGTGCCAGCAGAAACACAGGGGTTCATGGCTACACCTTC
J: TRBJ1-2
V: TRBV27
D: TRBD1
size: NA

CDR3: CAISGSYEQYF
DNA: TGTGCCATCAGCGGGAGCTACGAGCAGTACTTC
J: TRBJ2-7
V: TRBV10-3
D: NA
size: once

CDR3: CASTNSGMTDTQYF
DNA: TGTGCCAGCACCAATAGCGGGATGACAGATACGCAGTATTTT
J: TRBJ2-3
V: TRBV27
D: TRBD2
size: NA

CDR3: CASSYGGAFASEQYF
DNA: TGTGCCAGCAGTTACGGGGGGGCATTCGCCTCCGAGCAGTACTTC
J: TRBJ2-7
V: TRBV6-5
D: NA
size: few